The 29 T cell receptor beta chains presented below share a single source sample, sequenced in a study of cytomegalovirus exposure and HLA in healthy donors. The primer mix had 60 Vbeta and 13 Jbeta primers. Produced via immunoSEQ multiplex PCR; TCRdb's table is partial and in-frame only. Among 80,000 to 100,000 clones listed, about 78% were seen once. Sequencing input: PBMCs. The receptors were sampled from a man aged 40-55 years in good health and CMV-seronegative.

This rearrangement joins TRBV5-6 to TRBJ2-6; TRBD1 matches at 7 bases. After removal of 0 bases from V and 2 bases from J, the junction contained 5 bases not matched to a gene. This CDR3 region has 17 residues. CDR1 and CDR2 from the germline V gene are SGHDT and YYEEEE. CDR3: CASSLERGGAGANVLTF. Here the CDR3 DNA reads TGTGCCAGCAGCTTGGAGAGAGGGGGCGCTGGGGCCAACGTCCTGACTTTC.

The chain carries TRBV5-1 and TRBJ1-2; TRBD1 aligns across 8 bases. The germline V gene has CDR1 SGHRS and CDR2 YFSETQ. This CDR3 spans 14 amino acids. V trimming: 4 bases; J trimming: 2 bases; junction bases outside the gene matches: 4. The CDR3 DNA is TGCGCCAGCAGCCGCGGACAGGGAAACTATGGCTACACCTTC. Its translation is CASSRGQGNYGYTF.

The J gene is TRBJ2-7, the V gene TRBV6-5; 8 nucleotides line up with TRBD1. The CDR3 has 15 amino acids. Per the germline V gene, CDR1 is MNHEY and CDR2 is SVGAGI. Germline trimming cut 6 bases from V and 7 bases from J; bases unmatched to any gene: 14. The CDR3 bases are TGTGCCAGCAGGGAACCGGGACAGGCCCAACGGGAGCAGTACTTC. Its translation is CASREPGQAQREQYF.

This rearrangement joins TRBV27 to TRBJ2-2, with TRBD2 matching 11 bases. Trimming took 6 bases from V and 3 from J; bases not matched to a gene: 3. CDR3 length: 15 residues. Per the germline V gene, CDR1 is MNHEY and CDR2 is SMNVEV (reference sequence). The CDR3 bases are TGTGCCAGCAGCCTTAGCGGGAGGGACACCGGGGAGCTGTTTTTT. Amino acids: CASSLSGRDTGELFF.

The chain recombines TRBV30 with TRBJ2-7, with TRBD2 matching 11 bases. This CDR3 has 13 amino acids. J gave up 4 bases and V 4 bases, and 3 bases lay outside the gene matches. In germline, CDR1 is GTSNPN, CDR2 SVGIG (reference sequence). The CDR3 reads CAWKVAGGYEQYF. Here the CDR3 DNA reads TGTGCCTGGAAGGTAGCGGGAGGGTACGAGCAGTACTTC.

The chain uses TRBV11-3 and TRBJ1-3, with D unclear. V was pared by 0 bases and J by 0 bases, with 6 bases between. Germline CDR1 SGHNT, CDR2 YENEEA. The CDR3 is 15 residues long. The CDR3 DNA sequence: TGTGCCAGCAGCTTAGACAGTCTCTCTGGAAACACCATATATTTT. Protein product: CASSLDSLSGNTIYF.

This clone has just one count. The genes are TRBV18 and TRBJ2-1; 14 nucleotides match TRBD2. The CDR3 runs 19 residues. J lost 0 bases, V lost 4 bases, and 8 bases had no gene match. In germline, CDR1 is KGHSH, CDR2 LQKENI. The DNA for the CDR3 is TGTGCCAGCTCACATGGGACTAGCGGGAGTTACAGCTCCTACAATGAGCAGTTCTTC. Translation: CASSHGTSGSYSSYNEQFF.

This chain's CDR3 is CASSREAVNSPLHF. The CDR3 DNA reads TGTGCCAGCAGTAGAGAGGCGGTTAATTCACCCCTCCACTTT. J is TRBJ1-6 and V is TRBV2; D ambiguous. The germline gives CDR1 SNHLY, CDR2 FYNNEI. V was shortened by 5 bases and J by 6 bases, with 11 bases between the two germline ends. The CDR3 has 14 amino acids.

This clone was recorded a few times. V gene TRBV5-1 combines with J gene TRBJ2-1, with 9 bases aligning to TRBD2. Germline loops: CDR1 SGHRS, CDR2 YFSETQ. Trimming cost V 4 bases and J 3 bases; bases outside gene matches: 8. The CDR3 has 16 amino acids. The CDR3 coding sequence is TGCGCCAGCAGCGGGGGGACTAGCCGTCACTACAATGAGCAGTTCTTC. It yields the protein CASSGGTSRHYNEQFF.

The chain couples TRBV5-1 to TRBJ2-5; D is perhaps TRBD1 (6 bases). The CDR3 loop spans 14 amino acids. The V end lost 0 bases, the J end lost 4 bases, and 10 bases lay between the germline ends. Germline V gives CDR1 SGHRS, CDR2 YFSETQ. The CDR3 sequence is CASSLVGAGETQYF. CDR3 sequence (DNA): TGCGCCAGCAGCTTGGTGGGGGCAGGAGAGACCCAGTACTTC. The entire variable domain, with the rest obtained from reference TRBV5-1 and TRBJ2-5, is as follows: KAGVTQTPRYLIKTRGQQVTLSCSPISGHRSVSWYQQTPGQGLQFLFEYFSETQRNKGNFPGRFSGRQFSNSRSEMNVSTLELGDSALYLCASSLVGAGETQYFGPGTRLLVL.

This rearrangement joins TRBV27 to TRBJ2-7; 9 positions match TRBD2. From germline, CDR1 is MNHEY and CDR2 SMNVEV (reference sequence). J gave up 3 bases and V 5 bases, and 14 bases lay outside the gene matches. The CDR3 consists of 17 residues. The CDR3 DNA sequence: TGTGCCAGCAGTCCCCGTCCCAGCGGGAGGTTTGTCTACGAGCAGTACTTC. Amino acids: CASSPRPSGRFVYEQYF.

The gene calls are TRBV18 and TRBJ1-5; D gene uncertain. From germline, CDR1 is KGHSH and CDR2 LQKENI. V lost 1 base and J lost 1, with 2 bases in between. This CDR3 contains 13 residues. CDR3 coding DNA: TGTGCCAGCTCACCACTAAGCAATCAGCCCCAGCATTTT. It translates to CASSPLSNQPQHF.

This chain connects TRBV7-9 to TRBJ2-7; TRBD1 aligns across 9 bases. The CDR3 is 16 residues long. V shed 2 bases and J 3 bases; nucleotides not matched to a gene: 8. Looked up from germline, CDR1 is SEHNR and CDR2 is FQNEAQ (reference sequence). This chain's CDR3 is CASSLPTGTGNYEQYF. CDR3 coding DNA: TGTGCCAGCAGCTTACCAACCGGGACAGGGAACTACGAGCAGTACTTC.

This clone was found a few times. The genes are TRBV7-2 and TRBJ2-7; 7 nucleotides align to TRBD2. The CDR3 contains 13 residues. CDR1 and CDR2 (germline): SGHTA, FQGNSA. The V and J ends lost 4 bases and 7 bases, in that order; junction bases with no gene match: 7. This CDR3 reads CASSYRGETEQYF. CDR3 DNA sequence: TGTGCCAGCAGCTACCGGGGGGAGACAGAGCAGTACTTC. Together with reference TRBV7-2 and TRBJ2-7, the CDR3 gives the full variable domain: GAGVSQSPSNKVTEKGKDVELRCDPISGHTALYWYRQSLGQGLEFLIYFQGNSAPDKSGLPSDRFSAERTGGSVSTLTIQRTQQEDSAVYLCASSYRGETEQYFGPGTRLTVT.

CDR3 DNA: TGTGCCAGCAGCCCGACTAGCGGGAGGGCCCGAGGGACCCAGTACTTC. This encodes CASSPTSGRARGTQYF. This sequence joins TRBV7-9 and TRBJ2-5; TRBD2 matches 14 bases. The CDR3 covers 16 residues. With 5 bases clipped from V and 7 bases from J, the junction kept 9 bases outside the gene matches. CDR1 and CDR2 from the germline V gene are SEHNR and FQNEAQ (reference sequence).

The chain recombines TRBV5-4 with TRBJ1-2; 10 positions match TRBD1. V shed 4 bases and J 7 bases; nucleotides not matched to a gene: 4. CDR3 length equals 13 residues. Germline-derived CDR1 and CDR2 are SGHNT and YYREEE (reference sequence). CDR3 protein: CASSAGQGLGYTF. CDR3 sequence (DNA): TGTGCCAGCAGCGCGGGACAGGGGCTTGGCTACACCTTC.

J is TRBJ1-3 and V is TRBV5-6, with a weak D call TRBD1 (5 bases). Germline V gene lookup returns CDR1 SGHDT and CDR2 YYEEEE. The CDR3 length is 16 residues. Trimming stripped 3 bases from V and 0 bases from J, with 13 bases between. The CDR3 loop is CASSWYQGVSGNTIYF. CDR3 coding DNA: TGTGCCAGCAGCTGGTATCAAGGGGTCTCTGGAAACACCATATATTTT.

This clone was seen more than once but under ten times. CDR3 coding DNA: TGTGCCAGCAGTAGCTACGGACAGGGGGCGGACGGCTACACCTTC. It encodes CASSSYGQGADGYTF. J is TRBJ1-2 and V is TRBV27, with 11 positions matching TRBD1. The germline CDR1 and CDR2 sequences are MNHEY and SMNVEV (reference sequence). The J segment lost 8 bases and the V segment lost 5 bases, leaving 10 bases of the junction unmatched. CDR3 length: 15 amino acids.

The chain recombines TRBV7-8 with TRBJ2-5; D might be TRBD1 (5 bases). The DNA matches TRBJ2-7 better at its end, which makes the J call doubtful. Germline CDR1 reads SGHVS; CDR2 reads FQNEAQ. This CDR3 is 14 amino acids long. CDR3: CASSRARDSYEQYF. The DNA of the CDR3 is TGTGCCAGCAGCCGAGCCAGGGACTCCTACGAGCAGTACTTC.

CDR3 loop: CASSEDRNYGYTF. CDR3 coding DNA: TGTGCCAGCAGTGAAGACCGGAACTATGGCTACACCTTC. The genes are TRBV2 and TRBJ1-2; D is unclear. V lost 1 base and J lost 2, with 5 bases in between. From germline, CDR1 is SNHLY and CDR2 FYNNEI. This CDR3 is 13 amino acids long.

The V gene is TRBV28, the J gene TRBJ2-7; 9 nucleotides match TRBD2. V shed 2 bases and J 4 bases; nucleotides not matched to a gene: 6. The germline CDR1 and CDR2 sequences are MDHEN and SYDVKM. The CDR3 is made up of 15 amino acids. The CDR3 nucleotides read TGTGCCAGCAGTTTACTGCGGGGGGGCGGGTACGAGCAGTACTTC. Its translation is CASSLLRGGGYEQYF.

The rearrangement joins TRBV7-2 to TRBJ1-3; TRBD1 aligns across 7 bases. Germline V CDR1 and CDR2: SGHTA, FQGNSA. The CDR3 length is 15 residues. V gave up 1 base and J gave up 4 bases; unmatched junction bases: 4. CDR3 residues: CASSLGVGGGNTIYF. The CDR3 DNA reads TGTGCCAGCAGCTTAGGAGTAGGGGGCGGAAACACCATATATTTT. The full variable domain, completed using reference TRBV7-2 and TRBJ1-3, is GAGVSQSPSNKVTEKGKDVELRCDPISGHTALYWYRQSLGQGLEFLIYFQGNSAPDKSGLPSDRFSAERTGGSVSTLTIQRTQQEDSAVYLCASSLGVGGGNTIYFGEGSWLTVV.

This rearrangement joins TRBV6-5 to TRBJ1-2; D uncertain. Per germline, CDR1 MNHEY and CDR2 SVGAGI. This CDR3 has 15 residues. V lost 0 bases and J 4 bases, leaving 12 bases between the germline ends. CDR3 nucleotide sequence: TGTGCCAGCAGTTACTCCTCCGGGGTCGGCTATGGCTACACCTTC. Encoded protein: CASSYSSGVGYGYTF.

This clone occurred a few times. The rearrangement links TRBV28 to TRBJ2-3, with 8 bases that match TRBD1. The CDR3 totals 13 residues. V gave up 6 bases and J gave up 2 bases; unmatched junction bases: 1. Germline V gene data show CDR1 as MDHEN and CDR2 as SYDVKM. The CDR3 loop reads CASRGQDTDTQYF. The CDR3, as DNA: TGTGCCAGCAGGGGACAGGACACAGATACGCAGTATTTT.

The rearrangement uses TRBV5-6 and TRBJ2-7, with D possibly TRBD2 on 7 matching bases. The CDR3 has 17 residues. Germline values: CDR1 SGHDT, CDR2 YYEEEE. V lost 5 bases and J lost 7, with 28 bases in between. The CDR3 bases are TGTGCCAGCAGTACGACGGGGGCACGGGATAAGCGGGGAGAGCAGTACTTC. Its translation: CASSTTGARDKRGEQYF.

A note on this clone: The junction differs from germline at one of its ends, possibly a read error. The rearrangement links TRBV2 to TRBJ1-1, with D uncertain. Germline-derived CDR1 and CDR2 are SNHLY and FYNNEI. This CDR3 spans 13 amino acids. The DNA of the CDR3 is TGTGCCAGCAGGAAGGAGGGCGACACCGAAGCTTTCTTT. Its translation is CASRKEGDTEAFF.

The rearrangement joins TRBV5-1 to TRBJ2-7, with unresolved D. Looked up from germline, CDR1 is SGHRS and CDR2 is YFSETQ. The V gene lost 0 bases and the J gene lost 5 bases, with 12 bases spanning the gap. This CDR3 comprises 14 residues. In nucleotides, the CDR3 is TGCGCCAGCAGCTTGGCCTCTCACGGAGACGAGCAGTACTTC. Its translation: CASSLASHGDEQYF.

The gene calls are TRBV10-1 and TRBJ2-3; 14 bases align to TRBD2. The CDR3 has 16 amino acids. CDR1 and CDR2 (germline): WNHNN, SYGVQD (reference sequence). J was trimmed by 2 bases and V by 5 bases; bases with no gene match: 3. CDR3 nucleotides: TGCGCCAGCAGTAGACTAGCGGGAGGGTCCACAGATACGCAGTATTTT. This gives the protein CASSRLAGGSTDTQYF.

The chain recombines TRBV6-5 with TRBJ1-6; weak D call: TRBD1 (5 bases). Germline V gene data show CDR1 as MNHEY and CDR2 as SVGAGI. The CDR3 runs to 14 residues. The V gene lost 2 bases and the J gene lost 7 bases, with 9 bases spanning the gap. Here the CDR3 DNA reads TGTGCCAGCAGTTACGGGGGGGAGAATTCACCCCTCCACTTT. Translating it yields CASSYGGENSPLHF.